The 10 T cell receptor beta chains reported below all come from one sample, sequenced in a study of beta chain features in type 1 diabetes. Whole-study findings and limits: TCRB CDR3s were moderately but significantly shorter in Type 1 diabetes patients in all four CD4+ subsets.

Expressed TCRB transcripts were sequenced because the entire RNA isolate underwent reverse transcription. Repertoires were generated with immunoSEQ multiplex PCR, while TCRdb's copy carries only in-frame clones and drops some. This table has roughly 350,000 clones, 9.6% appearing once. These receptors' antigens are unknown. Sequencing was performed on central memory CD4+ T cells from blood. The receptor source for this set is a man aged 30 to 45 with type 1 diabetes.

This clone came up many times. The V and J genes are TRBV19 and TRBJ2-1; D gene uncertain. Trimming cost V 6 bases and J 4 bases, with 16 bases left between them. Germline V CDR1 and CDR2: LNHDA, SQIVND (reference sequence). This CDR3 is 15 amino acids long. Here the CDR3 DNA reads TGTGCCAGTAGCTCCAGCCTACCCTATTACAATGAGCAGTTCTTC. Its translation: CASSSSLPYYNEQFF.

The chain combines TRBV28 with TRBJ2-5; 7 nucleotides line up with TRBD1. This CDR3 contains 14 residues. Losses at the gene ends were 2 bases for V and 7 bases for J; bases not matched to a gene: 7. Germline V gives CDR1 MDHEN, CDR2 SYDVKM. The CDR3 here is CASSLPRGPGTQYF. The CDR3 DNA follows: TGTGCCAGCAGTTTACCGAGGGGGCCCGGGACCCAGTACTTC.

This chain links TRBV7-9 with TRBJ2-5; no clear D. The germline gives CDR1 SEHNR, CDR2 FQNEAQ (reference sequence). V lost 6 bases and J 5 bases, leaving 13 bases between the germline ends. This CDR3 is 13 amino acids long. The CDR3 sequence is CASSGYIGETQYF. CDR3 bases: TGTGCCAGCAGTGGGTACATTGGGGAGACCCAGTACTTC.

The V and J genes are TRBV28 and TRBJ2-3, with D unclear. Germline loops: CDR1 MDHEN, CDR2 SYDVKM. Trimming left V 7 bases short and J 2 bases short, with 4 bases between. The CDR3 spans 11 residues. The CDR3 region has the DNA TGTGCCAGCACCAACACAGATACGCAGTATTTT. It codes for CASTNTDTQYF.

This chain connects TRBV28 to TRBJ1-3; D ambiguous. V was trimmed by 6 bases and J by 3 bases, leaving 15 bases between them. Per the germline V gene, CDR1 is MDHEN and CDR2 is SYDVKM. The CDR3 length is 15 residues. The CDR3 here is CASRTTDPLGNTIYF. CDR3 sequence (DNA): TGTGCCAGCAGAACTACGGACCCTCTTGGAAACACCATATATTTT.

At least ten counts were recorded for this clone. CDR3: CSVGAGGPPGELFF. CDR3 nucleotides: TGCAGCGTTGGGGCGGGAGGGCCGCCCGGGGAGCTGTTTTTT. This sequence joins TRBV29-1 and TRBJ2-2; TRBD2 matches 9 bases. V was pared by 4 bases and J by 6 bases, with 6 bases of the junction left unmatched. Germline V gene sequence: CDR1 SQVTM, CDR2 ANQGSEA. The CDR3 sequence is 14 residues long.

CDR3 DNA sequence: TGTGCCAGCAGCTTAGAAGTGATGGGAACAGATACGCAGTATTTT. Protein product: CASSLEVMGTDTQYF. V gene TRBV7-6 combines with J gene TRBJ2-3; no clear D gene. Germline values: CDR1 SGHVS, CDR2 FNYEAQ. With 1 base removed from V and 3 bases from J, the gap between germline ends came to 11 bases. The CDR3 sequence is 15 residues long.

The chain couples TRBV11-2 to TRBJ1-2; D uncertain. V was cut by 5 bases and J by 3 bases, with 7 bases left in between. Per the germline V gene, CDR1 is SGHAT and CDR2 is FQNNGV. This CDR3 region has 12 residues. CDR3 loop: CASSEVDYGYTF. The CDR3 coding sequence is TGTGCCAGCAGCGAAGTCGACTATGGCTACACCTTC.

This clone showed up just a few times. The chain has TRBV7-3 and TRBJ2-7; D unclear. The V gene lost 0 bases and the J gene lost 5 bases, with 17 bases spanning the gap. Looked up from germline, CDR1 is SGHTA and CDR2 is FQGTGA. The CDR3 runs 16 residues. The CDR3 reads CASSLTGAAHGDEQYF. In nucleotides, the CDR3 is TGTGCCAGCAGCTTAACTGGCGCGGCCCACGGTGACGAGCAGTACTTC. The entire variable domain, with the rest obtained from reference TRBV7-3 and TRBJ2-7, is as follows: GAGVSQTPSNKVTEKGKYVELRCDPISGHTALYWYRQSLGQGPEFLIYFQGTGAADDSGLPNDRFFAVRPEGSVSTLKIQRTERGDSAVYLCASSLTGAAHGDEQYFGPGTRLTVT.

This sequence joins TRBV6-1 and TRBJ1-2; 8 bases map to TRBD1. The V segment lost 7 bases and the J segment 5 bases; nucleotides outside the gene matches: 6. CDR3 length equals 13 residues. The germline gives CDR1 MNHNS, CDR2 SASEGT. CDR3 sequence: CASTPGTGYGYTF. CDR3 DNA: TGTGCCAGCACCCCCGGGACAGGTTATGGCTACACCTTC.